The 32 T cell receptor beta chains below come from one sample, sequenced in a study of shared clonotypes between healthy human individuals. TCRdb keeps only in-frame clones here, not all; method: immunoSEQ multiplex PCR. The top ten hold under 30% of the sample, which has approximately 110,000 clones, around 71% seen once. Source material: memory CD8+ T cells sorted from blood. This sample's subset: CD45RO+ cells pooled with CCR7-negative TemRA cells. These receptors came from a woman in her twenties or thirties in good health.

J is TRBJ2-2 and V is TRBV2; no firm D call. The CDR3 has 14 residues. Germline CDR1 is SNHLY and CDR2 is FYNNEI. Between the trimmed V and J ends, which lost 3 bases and 5 bases, there was a span of 10 bases. The CDR3 sequence is CASSDSTETGELFF. CDR3 DNA sequence: TGTGCCAGCAGTGACTCGACGGAGACCGGGGAGCTGTTTTTT.

The chain couples TRBV6-4 to TRBJ2-7; D might be TRBD1 or TRBD2, each matching 5 bases. V shed 1 base and J shed 5 bases, with 9 bases lying between them. Per germline, CDR1 MRHNA and CDR2 SNTAGT. The CDR3 runs to 13 residues. The CDR3 spells CASSDWDGHEQYF. The CDR3 nucleotides read TGTGCCAGCAGTGACTGGGACGGACACGAGCAGTACTTC.

The chain couples TRBV4-1 to TRBJ2-3; 7 nucleotides line up with TRBD2. Losses at the gene ends were 1 base for V and 4 bases for J; bases not matched to a gene: 5. There are 15 residues in the CDR3. CDR1 is MGHRA and CDR2 is YSYEKL in the germline V gene. In DNA form, the CDR3 reads TGCGCCAGCAGCCAAGTTGCCCTAGCGGCAGATACGCAGTATTTT. This encodes CASSQVALAADTQYF.

The chain carries TRBV19 and TRBJ1-1; D remains ambiguous. CDR3 length: 16 residues. CDR1 and CDR2 (germline): LNHDA, SQIVND (reference sequence). Trimming stripped 0 bases from V and 5 bases from J, with 16 bases between. The CDR3 protein is CASSIDLSGVRTEAFF. The CDR3 DNA reads as TGTGCCAGTAGTATAGATCTTAGTGGGGTTCGAACTGAAGCTTTCTTT.

The CDR3 reads CASSEYQAPGTQYF. The CDR3 bases are TGTGCCAGCAGTGAATATCAAGCTCCCGGGACCCAGTACTTC. The chain uses TRBV2 and TRBJ2-5; D not certain. With 2 bases removed from V and 7 bases from J, the gap between germline ends came to 14 bases. The CDR3 length is 14 residues. Per the germline V gene, CDR1 is SNHLY and CDR2 is FYNNEI.

The genes are TRBV5-6 and TRBJ1-1; TRBD1 matches 9 bases. The ends lost 4 bases at V and 4 bases at J; junction bases unmatched: 8. CDR1 is SGHDT, CDR2 YYEEEE, per germline. The CDR3 runs 15 residues. The CDR3 nucleotides read TGTGCCAGCAGCGTTGTGGGACAGGGTGGCACTGAAGCTTTCTTT. Its protein product is CASSVVGQGGTEAFF. Full variable domain (rest looked up from reference TRBV5-6 and TRBJ1-1): DAGVTQSPTHLIKTRGQQVTLRCSPKSGHDTVSWYQQALGQGPQFIFQYYEEEERQRGNFPDRFSGHQFPNYSSELNVNALLLGDSALYLCASSVVGQGGTEAFFGQGTRLTVV.

V is TRBV4-1 and J is TRBJ2-2, with a tentative D call TRBD1 (5 bases). Germline V gene lookup returns CDR1 MGHRA and CDR2 YSYEKL. The CDR3 totals 16 residues. Trimming took off 4 bases at V and 0 bases at J, with 12 bases between the two ends. CDR3 residues: CASSLYWTTNTGELFF. The CDR3 DNA follows: TGCGCCAGCAGCCTGTATTGGACAACGAACACCGGGGAGCTGTTTTTT.

This clone came up a few times. The V gene is TRBV28, the J gene TRBJ1-2; D call uncertain. Germline CDR1 MDHEN, CDR2 SYDVKM. The V and J ends lost 6 bases and 5 bases respectively, with 19 bases between them. This CDR3 is 15 amino acids long. CDR3 nucleotide sequence: TGTGCCAGCAGCCTGGCGGACCGTTACAGTTATGGCTACACCTTC. This translates into CASSLADRYSYGYTF.

The V call is TRBV4-2, the J call TRBJ1-2; D not certain. The CDR3 is 15 amino acids. The germline V and J ends were trimmed by 0 bases and 8 bases, with 16 bases remaining between them. CDR1 LGHNA and CDR2 YNFKEQ come from the germline V gene. The CDR3 reads CASSQEISLQDGYTF. The CDR3 coding sequence is TGTGCCAGCAGCCAAGAAATTAGTCTTCAGGACGGCTACACCTTC.

The V gene is TRBV7-2, the J gene TRBJ1-3; possible D gene TRBD1, 6 bases. The V gene's germline CDR1 is SGHTA and CDR2 FQGNSA. There are 14 residues in the CDR3. The V end lost 3 bases, the J end lost 4 bases, and 10 bases lay between the germline ends. The CDR3 nucleotides read TGTGCCAGCAGCTTCGGGGGGCTCGGAAACACCATATATTTT. Protein: CASSFGGLGNTIYF.

The chain carries TRBV18 and TRBJ2-7, with 16 nucleotides matching TRBD2. V shed 3 bases, J shed 4 bases, and the junction held 21 bases outside the gene matches. Germline values: CDR1 KGHSH, CDR2 LQKENI. This CDR3 contains 22 residues. The CDR3 nucleotides are TGTGCCAGCTCACCCCCGGGACTAGCGGGAGGGCCGGTCTACTATAGGCTGTACGAGCAGTACTTC. Encoded protein: CASSPPGLAGGPVYYRLYEQYF. The full variable domain, in which reference TRBV18 and TRBJ2-7 provide the parts outside the CDR3, is NAGVMQNPRHLVRRRGQEARLRCSPMKGHSHVYWYRQLPEEGLKFMVYLQKENIIDESGMPKERFSAEFPKEGPSILRIQQVVRGDSAAYFCASSPPGLAGGPVYYRLYEQYFGPGTRLTVT.

This rearrangement joins TRBV5-1 to TRBJ2-3; 13 nucleotides match TRBD2. The germline V gene encodes CDR1 SGHRS and CDR2 YFSETQ. This CDR3 has 18 amino acids. V lost 4 bases and J lost 2; bases outside the gene matches: 10. DNA for the CDR3: TGCGCCAGCAGCCGAAGGACTAGCGGGAGTTCATCCACAGATACGCAGTATTTT. Translated, it gives CASSRRTSGSSSTDTQYF.

The gene calls are TRBV7-9 and TRBJ1-5; no definite D call. Germline assignment: CDR1 SEHNR and CDR2 FQNEAQ (reference sequence). CDR3 length: 13 residues. V was cut by 5 bases and J by 7 bases, with 12 bases left in between. For the CDR3, the DNA is TGTGCCAGCAGCCGAGGGCCTAGGCAGCCCCAGCATTTT. Protein: CASSRGPRQPQHF.

V gene TRBV2 combines with J gene TRBJ1-3; TRBD1 might be the D (5 bases). Trimming shortened V by 9 bases and J by 0 bases, and 21 bases separated the two germline ends. The CDR3 loop spans 17 amino acids. CDR1 is SNHLY and CDR2 is FYNNEI in the germline V gene. The CDR3 DNA sequence: TGTGCCAGAAAAGGGGCCCAATGGGATACCTCTGGAAACACCATATATTTT. Encoded protein: CARKGAQWDTSGNTIYF.

This clone was detected many times. The chain employs TRBV6-1 and TRBJ2-1; 10 bases fit TRBD1. The CDR3 has 16 amino acids. V lost 4 bases, J lost 7 bases, and 10 bases stayed unmatched. The V gene's germline CDR1 is MNHNS and CDR2 SASEGT. The CDR3 nucleotides read TGTGCCAGCAGTGGACCCGGGACAGGGGAGGTAAATGAGCAGTTCTTC. It encodes CASSGPGTGEVNEQFF.

The chain carries TRBV13 and TRBJ2-6; D is perhaps TRBD1 (5 bases). Germline CDR1 is PRHDT and CDR2 is FYEKMQ (reference sequence). Trimming removed 5 bases from V and 4 bases from J, with 15 bases in between. This CDR3 region has 16 residues. The CDR3 DNA is TGTGCCAGCAGCCTGATTGGGGCATACGGGGCCAACGTCCTGACTTTC. Amino acid sequence: CASSLIGAYGANVLTF.

The genes are TRBV11-3 and TRBJ2-5, with 8 bases identical to TRBD2. Germline V gives CDR1 SGHNT, CDR2 YENEEA. The CDR3 runs to 15 residues. With 7 bases clipped from V and 4 bases from J, the junction kept 11 bases outside the gene matches. The CDR3 DNA follows: TGTGCCAGCACCCCCGGACTAGCCCACGTAGAGACCCAGTACTTC. Its translation: CASTPGLAHVETQYF.

The genes are TRBV5-4 and TRBJ1-1; D possibly corresponds to TRBD1 (6 bases). CDR1 is SGHNT and CDR2 is YYREEE in the germline V gene (reference sequence). The CDR3 extends over 16 amino acids. Deletions cut 0 bases from V and 5 bases from J, with 17 bases between. CDR3 bases: TGTGCCAGCAGCTTGGGAGAGCTGGGACAAGGAACTGAAGCTTTCTTT. Protein sequence: CASSLGELGQGTEAFF.

The V and J genes are TRBV2 and TRBJ2-7; D possibly corresponds to TRBD2 (6 bases). The CDR3 extends over 13 amino acids. V lost 8 bases and J lost 4, with 15 bases in between. Germline values: CDR1 SNHLY, CDR2 FYNNEI. CDR3 region: CASGLGGTYEQYF. CDR3 DNA sequence: TGTGCCAGCGGGCTGGGAGGAACTTACGAGCAGTACTTC.

This clone was seen just once. The J gene is TRBJ1-1, the V gene TRBV29-1; 7 bases line up with TRBD1. The CDR3 sequence is 11 residues long. Germline V gene sequence: CDR1 SQVTM, CDR2 ANQGSEA. V shed 6 bases and J 6 bases; nucleotides not matched to a gene: 4. The CDR3 sequence: CSVGDSPEAFF. In nucleotides, the CDR3 is TGCAGCGTCGGGGACAGCCCTGAAGCTTTCTTT.

This clone has a handful of counts. The chain is built from TRBV10-2 and TRBJ1-2, with no clear D. Germline V gene lookup returns CDR1 WSHSY and CDR2 SAAADI. This CDR3 is built from 14 residues. V lost 3 bases to trimming and J lost 4 bases, with 12 bases between them. The CDR3 DNA sequence: TGCGCCAGCAGTGACACCTTATTCCGCTATGGCTACACCTTC. Translation gives CASSDTLFRYGYTF.

This clone was detected only once. The chain joins TRBV7-9 to TRBJ2-7; the D gene could be TRBD1 or TRBD2 (6 bases each). CDR3 length: 14 amino acids. Germline V gene sequence: CDR1 SEHNR, CDR2 FQNEAQ (reference sequence). V was clipped by 1 base and J by 1 base, with 8 bases between them. The CDR3 DNA follows: TGTGCCAGCAGCTTAGGGGGGGCATCCTACGAGCAGTACTTC. The encoded protein is CASSLGGASYEQYF.

This chain joins TRBV7-9 and TRBJ2-1, with 10 bases aligning to TRBD2. The CDR3 is 18 amino acids. V lost 5 bases and J lost 5; bases outside the gene matches: 15. Per the germline V gene, CDR1 is SEHNR and CDR2 is FQNEAQ (reference sequence). CDR3 sequence: CASSAKRLAGDLNNEQFF. CDR3 in DNA: TGTGCCAGCAGCGCAAAGAGACTAGCGGGTGACTTAAACAATGAGCAGTTCTTC.

This clone came up a few times. The chain has TRBV29-1 and TRBJ2-5; D tentatively fits TRBD1 or TRBD2 (5 bases each). Trimming shortened V by 7 bases and J by 5 bases, and 17 bases separated the two germline ends. Looked up from germline, CDR1 is SQVTM and CDR2 is ANQGSEA. The CDR3 is 13 amino acids. The CDR3 DNA is TGCAGCGCCCTCGGGACGGTCGACGAGACCCAGTACTTC. Translated: CSALGTVDETQYF.

The chain couples TRBV15 to TRBJ1-1; tentative D call: TRBD1 (5 bases). The CDR3 has 13 amino acids. Trimming cost V 8 bases and J 1 base, with 11 bases left between them. Germline assignment: CDR1 LNHNV and CDR2 YYDKDF (reference sequence). The CDR3 here is CATQGFTNTEAFF. The DNA of the CDR3 is TGTGCCACCCAGGGTTTCACGAACACTGAAGCTTTCTTT. The whole variable domain, remainder taken from reference TRBV15 and TRBJ1-1, is DAMVIQNPRYQVTQFGKPVTLSCSQTLNHNVMYWYQQKSSQAPKLLFHYYDKDFNNEADTPDNFQSRRPNTSFCFLDIRSPGLGDTAMYLCATQGFTNTEAFFGQGTRLTVV.

This clone has more than one count but fewer than ten. The chain combines TRBV9 with TRBJ2-7; tentative D call: TRBD2 (7 bases). CDR1 is SGDLS, CDR2 YYNGEE, per germline. There are 14 residues in the CDR3. V gave up 3 bases and J gave up 7 bases, with 17 bases separating them. CDR3 DNA: TGTGCCAGCAGCGAGGGGGGACTACCCCGGGAGCAGTACTTC. This sequence encodes CASSEGGLPREQYF.

The chain is built from TRBV12-5 and TRBJ1-2; possibly TRBD1 for D (6 bases). V lost 5 bases to trimming and J lost 3 bases, with 16 bases between them. The CDR3 length is 15 residues. The germline V gene encodes CDR1 LGHNT and CDR2 FRNRAP. CDR3 amino acids: CASGPPIGGHYGYTF. For the CDR3, the DNA is TGTGCTAGTGGTCCCCCCATTGGGGGGCACTATGGCTACACCTTC.

The count of this clone is one. The genes are TRBV5-1 and TRBJ1-1; tentative D call: TRBD1 (5 bases). CDR1 and CDR2 (germline): SGHRS, YFSETQ. The CDR3 has 14 residues. V lost 1 base and J lost 10, with 17 bases in between. The CDR3 spells CASSLSPGRYGAFF. Written as DNA, the CDR3 is TGCGCCAGCAGCTTGTCTCCAGGGAGGTACGGAGCTTTCTTT.

This chain uses TRBV5-1 with TRBJ2-4; D tentatively reads TRBD1 or TRBD2 (6 bases each). The V end was cut by 4 bases, the J end by 2 bases, with 16 bases between. The CDR3 length is 16 residues. CDR1 is SGHRS, CDR2 YFSETQ, per germline. This CDR3 is CASSIGGGDTKNIQYF. CDR3 nucleotides: TGCGCCAGCAGCATAGGAGGCGGGGACACCAAAAACATTCAGTACTTC.

This clone was seen only a few times. J is TRBJ2-3 and V is TRBV27; TRBD2 matches 12 bases. The V gene's germline CDR1 is MNHEY and CDR2 SMNVEV (reference sequence). Unmatched junction bases numbered 2, after V lost 4 bases and J lost 0 bases. The CDR3 loop spans 16 amino acids. CDR3 in DNA: TGTGCCAGCAGTTCCGGACTAGCGGGGAGCACAGATACGCAGTATTTT. Amino acids: CASSSGLAGSTDTQYF.

The rearrangement joins TRBV7-3 to TRBJ2-7; 8 nucleotides line up with TRBD2. Germline V gives CDR1 SGHTA, CDR2 FQGTGA. V gave up 6 bases and J gave up 6 bases; unmatched junction bases: 16. The CDR3 is 16 amino acids. CDR3 bases: TGTGCCAGCAGGCCTCCCGGACTAGCAGAGGACGGCGAGCAGTACTTC. Amino acid sequence: CASRPPGLAEDGEQYF.

The chain links TRBV28 to TRBJ2-1, with TRBD2 identical over 8 bases. The CDR3 totals 16 residues. CDR1 and CDR2 from the germline V gene are MDHEN and SYDVKM. The V and J ends lost 3 bases and 0 bases, in that order; junction bases with no gene match: 4. The CDR3 here is CASSFQREFSYNEQFF. The DNA for the CDR3 is TGTGCCAGCAGTTTCCAGCGGGAGTTCTCCTACAATGAGCAGTTCTTC.